A single sample is the source of the 27 T cell receptor beta chains below, sequenced in a study of cytomegalovirus exposure and HLA in healthy donors. The PCR used 60 Vbeta and 13 Jbeta primers. This table comes from immunoSEQ multiplex PCR, and its TCRdb copy is limited to in-frame clones, with some not included. The sample has fewer than 250,000 clones; over 80% are singletons. Material for sequencing was PBMCs. The receptors shown here come from a boy aged 2 to 10 in good health and CMV-seronegative.

In the case of this clone: This sample also contains other DNA sequences that code for the same CDR3. V usage is TRBV7-9 and J usage is TRBJ2-7; maybe TRBD2 (7 bases). V lost 5 bases, J lost 6 bases, and 14 bases lay in between. Per the germline V gene, CDR1 is SEHNR and CDR2 is FQNEAQ (reference sequence). This CDR3 contains 13 residues. CDR3 amino acids: CASSPPGGPEQYF. CDR3 DNA sequence: TGTGCCAGCAGCCCGCCCGGGGGGCCCGAGCAGTACTTC.

The chain couples TRBV2 to TRBJ2-7; 8 bases are a match to TRBD1. The V segment lost 7 bases and the J segment 4 bases; nucleotides outside the gene matches: 6. Germline CDR1 and CDR2: SNHLY and FYNNEI. This CDR3 has 13 residues. CDR3 coding DNA: TGTGCCAGCAAGGGAACAGGGGGTTACGAGCAGTACTTC. This sequence encodes CASKGTGGYEQYF.

This clone was observed a single time. The V call is TRBV9, the J call TRBJ2-2; 8 bases align to TRBD2. CDR1 SGDLS and CDR2 YYNGEE come from the germline V gene. Trimming at V came to 0 bases and at J to 0 bases, leaving 4 bases not matched to a gene. The CDR3 covers 17 residues. The CDR3 here is CASSVGGGRPNTGELFF. The CDR3 DNA sequence: TGTGCCAGCAGCGTAGGCGGGGGGCGGCCGAACACCGGGGAGCTGTTTTTT.

The chain employs TRBV19 and TRBJ2-1, with 8 bases identical to TRBD2. Germline V gene data show CDR1 as LNHDA and CDR2 as SQIVND (reference sequence). The CDR3 is made up of 15 amino acids. V was pared by 3 bases and J by 8 bases, with 9 bases of the junction left unmatched. CDR3 loop: CASSISSGRGDEQFF. CDR3 sequence (DNA): TGTGCCAGTAGTATCTCTAGCGGGCGGGGGGATGAGCAGTTCTTC.

The sample holds one count of this clone. The chain recombines TRBV5-4 with TRBJ2-3, with 9 nucleotides matching TRBD1. The ends lost 4 bases at V and 3 bases at J; junction bases unmatched: 9. This CDR3 is built from 16 residues. Germline CDR1 reads SGHNT; CDR2 reads YYREEE (reference sequence). The CDR3 reads CASSQKTGGRTDTQYF. The CDR3 bases are TGTGCCAGCAGCCAGAAGACAGGGGGGCGGACAGATACGCAGTATTTT.

The V and J genes are TRBV10-3 and TRBJ1-1; D not resolved. CDR3 length: 11 residues. Germline assignment: CDR1 ENHRY and CDR2 SYGVKD. The V end was cut by 4 bases, the J end by 9 bases, with 9 bases between. Here the CDR3 reads CAISALTKAFF. The CDR3 nucleotides read TGTGCCATCAGTGCGTTAACTAAAGCTTTCTTT.

The count of this clone is one. This chain links TRBV5-4 with TRBJ2-1; TRBD2 aligns across 8 bases. There are 14 residues in the CDR3. Germline CDR1 and CDR2: SGHNT and YYREEE (reference sequence). With V trimmed by 3 bases and J by 3 bases, 2 bases remained unmatched. CDR3 nucleotides: TGTGCCAGCAGCTCGGGGGGGGACTACAATGAGCAGTTCTTC. Its translation: CASSSGGDYNEQFF.

The V gene is TRBV28, the J gene TRBJ2-7; TRBD2 matches 8 bases. CDR3 size: 16 residues. V gave up 6 bases and J gave up 5 bases; unmatched junction bases: 15. CDR1 MDHEN and CDR2 SYDVKM come from the germline V gene. The CDR3: CASSSTIGLARNEQYF. The CDR3 DNA follows: TGTGCCAGCAGCTCAACCATTGGACTAGCTCGGAACGAGCAGTACTTC.

The chain combines TRBV20-1 with TRBJ2-2; D not resolved. Per germline, CDR1 DFQATT and CDR2 SNEGSKA (reference sequence). The CDR3 spans 11 residues. V lost 3 bases and J 7 bases, leaving 6 bases between the germline ends. The CDR3 reads CSARFSGELFF. The CDR3 DNA follows: TGCAGTGCTAGGTTTAGCGGGGAGCTGTTTTTT.

The chain employs TRBV2 and TRBJ2-5, with D uncertain. The DNA matches TRBJ2-7 better at its end, which makes the J call doubtful. This CDR3 is built from 11 residues. The germline V gene encodes CDR1 SNHLY and CDR2 FYNNEI. CDR3 sequence reads: CASRVVHEQYF. CDR3 nucleotide sequence: TGTGCCAGCAGGGTGGTCCACGAGCAGTACTTC.

The V gene is TRBV9, the J gene TRBJ2-1; 10 positions agree with TRBD1. This CDR3 is built from 17 residues. CDR1 is SGDLS and CDR2 is YYNGEE in the germline V gene. Trimming at V came to 4 bases and at J to 4 bases, leaving 11 bases not matched to a gene. The CDR3 bases are TGTGCCAGCAGCTTAGGACAGGGGGAAAAACTTTACAATGAGCAGTTCTTC. This codes for CASSLGQGEKLYNEQFF.

The chain combines TRBV5-1 with TRBJ2-7; a possible D gene is TRBD1 (6 bases). V lost 2 bases and J 4 bases, leaving 16 bases between the germline ends. The germline V gene has CDR1 SGHRS and CDR2 YFSETQ. CDR3 length: 15 residues. The chain's CDR3 is CASSLRQGLMYEQYF. Here the CDR3 DNA reads TGCGCCAGCAGCTTACGGCAGGGGCTTATGTACGAGCAGTACTTC. Complete variable domain (other parts from reference TRBV5-1 and TRBJ2-7): KAGVTQTPRYLIKTRGQQVTLSCSPISGHRSVSWYQQTPGQGLQFLFEYFSETQRNKGNFPGRFSGRQFSNSRSEMNVSTLELGDSALYLCASSLRQGLMYEQYFGPGTRLTVT.

This sequence joins TRBV4-2 and TRBJ1-2; D gene unclear. This CDR3 region has 15 residues. The germline V and J ends were trimmed by 5 bases and 5 bases, with 18 bases remaining between them. Germline assignment: CDR1 LGHNA and CDR2 YNFKEQ. The CDR3 loop reads CASSNAGPLRYGYTF. CDR3 DNA sequence: TGTGCCAGCAGCAATGCTGGGCCCCTAAGATATGGCTACACCTTC.

The chain uses TRBV10-3 and TRBJ2-1, with 9 bases lining up with TRBD2. V trimming: 0 bases; J trimming: 7 bases; junction bases outside the gene matches: 7. Germline V CDR1 and CDR2: ENHRY, SYGVKD. This CDR3 region has 16 residues. As DNA, the CDR3 is TGTGCCATCAGTGAGTCGAAACTAGCGGGTACAAATGAGCAGTTCTTC. Amino acid sequence: CAISESKLAGTNEQFF.

This clone appeared a few times. This chain links TRBV30 with TRBJ1-1; D unclear. The CDR3 is 15 residues long. Trimming took off 0 bases at V and 0 bases at J, with 11 bases between the two ends. CDR1 is GTSNPN and CDR2 is SVGIG in the germline V gene (reference sequence). Written as DNA, the CDR3 is TGTGCCTGGAGTGTAACGGGAGCTTTGAACACTGAAGCTTTCTTT. Protein: CAWSVTGALNTEAFF.

J is TRBJ2-6 and V is TRBV6-6; D is unresolved. This CDR3 has 15 residues. Trimming took 6 bases from V and 0 from J, leaving 9 bases between them. Germline values: CDR1 MNHNY, CDR2 SVGAGI (reference sequence). The CDR3 region has the DNA TGTGCCAGCAGGGCAGGCCTCTCTGGGGCCAACGTCCTGACTTTC. It translates to CASRAGLSGANVLTF.

V usage is TRBV6-6 and J usage is TRBJ1-6; a possible D gene is TRBD1 (5 bases). V lost 6 bases and J 8 bases, leaving 14 bases between the germline ends. Germline loops: CDR1 MNHNY, CDR2 SVGAGI (reference sequence). This CDR3 comprises 14 residues. DNA of the CDR3: TGTGCCAGCAGCGCGCGGGGCAAGGATTCACCCCTCCACTTT. Its translation is CASSARGKDSPLHF.

The chain couples TRBV18 to TRBJ1-1; possible D gene TRBD1, 6 bases. Trimming removed 3 bases from V and 6 bases from J, with 14 bases in between. CDR3 length: 14 amino acids. Germline CDR1 reads KGHSH; CDR2 reads LQKENI. The CDR3 nucleotides are TGTGCCAGCTCACCGCAGGGGAGTGTCGCTGAAGCTTTCTTT. Protein: CASSPQGSVAEAFF.

This clone has only a few counts. The rearrangement joins TRBV19 to TRBJ1-1; no firm D call. The germline V and J ends were trimmed by 1 base and 1 base, with 4 bases remaining between them. The CDR3 extends over 13 amino acids. Germline CDR1 reads LNHDA; CDR2 reads SQIVND (reference sequence). The CDR3 bases are TGTGCCAGTAGTATAGCTAGGAACACTGAAGCTTTCTTT. This translates into CASSIARNTEAFF.

The genes are TRBV27 and TRBJ2-1; 9 nucleotides align to TRBD1. Trimming cost V 6 bases and J 6 bases; bases outside gene matches: 9. The CDR3 sequence is 15 residues long. Germline V lookup: CDR1 MNHEY, CDR2 SMNVEV (reference sequence). The CDR3 coding sequence is TGTGCCAGCAGCCCTGTCCCGGACAGGGGCAATGAGCAGTTCTTC. Translating gives CASSPVPDRGNEQFF.

Details on this clone: One end of the junction fails to match germline, which may point to a read error. The V gene is TRBV6-5, the J gene TRBJ1-6; unclear D gene. The germline gives CDR1 MNHEY, CDR2 SVGAGI. This CDR3 spans 10 amino acids. CDR3 region: CSDYNSPLHF. The CDR3, as DNA: TGCAGCGATTATAATTCACCCCTCCACTTT.

V usage is TRBV6-1 and J usage is TRBJ2-7; D may be TRBD2 (6 bases). The CDR3 has 14 amino acids. Trimming pared 5 bases from V and 3 bases from J, leaving 14 bases between. CDR1 is MNHNS, CDR2 SASEGT, per germline. CDR3 coding DNA: TGTGCCAGCAGTCCTTCGGGGGTTTACTACGAGCAGTACTTC. Amino acids: CASSPSGVYYEQYF.

The chain recombines TRBV5-1 with TRBJ2-1; 11 nucleotides line up with TRBD1. The V gene's germline CDR1 is SGHRS and CDR2 YFSETQ. The junction had 6 bases not matched to a gene; V was cut back by 4 bases and J by 3 bases. This CDR3 is 16 amino acids long. The CDR3 here is CASSGGQGGSYNEQFF. DNA of the CDR3: TGCGCCAGCAGCGGGGGACAGGGGGGGAGCTACAATGAGCAGTTCTTC.

The CDR3 here is CASSATSGDAYEQYF. DNA for the CDR3: TGTGCCAGCAGTGCCACTAGCGGGGACGCCTACGAGCAGTACTTC. The chain has TRBV25-1 and TRBJ2-7, with 10 bases identical to TRBD2. V was pared by 4 bases and J by 2 bases, with 5 bases of the junction left unmatched. Germline CDR1 is MGHDK and CDR2 is SYGVNS. The CDR3 extends over 15 amino acids.

V and J are TRBV7-9 and TRBJ1-1; tentatively, D is TRBD1 (5 bases). Germline V lookup: CDR1 SEHNR, CDR2 FQNEAQ (reference sequence). Trimming took off 5 bases at V and 7 bases at J, with 14 bases between the two ends. The CDR3 runs 13 residues. CDR3 DNA sequence: TGTGCCAGCAGCGCTCGCGGGGGTGGTGAAGCTTTCTTT. It yields the protein CASSARGGGEAFF.

This clone appeared once. J is TRBJ1-2 and V is TRBV29-1; D gene ambiguous. Germline CDR1 is SQVTM and CDR2 is ANQGSEA. This CDR3 is 11 amino acids long. CDR3 sequence reads: CSCGPDYGYTF. The CDR3 region has the DNA TGCAGTTGTGGCCCCGACTATGGCTACACCTTC.

This chain joins TRBV12-5 and TRBJ1-2, with D maybe TRBD1 (5 bases). V lost 1 base and J lost 8, with 8 bases in between. Germline CDR1 is LGHNT and CDR2 is FRNRAP. The CDR3 length is 12 residues. CDR3 residues: CASGLAGDGYTF. The CDR3 DNA reads as TGTGCTAGTGGTTTGGCGGGGGACGGCTACACCTTC.